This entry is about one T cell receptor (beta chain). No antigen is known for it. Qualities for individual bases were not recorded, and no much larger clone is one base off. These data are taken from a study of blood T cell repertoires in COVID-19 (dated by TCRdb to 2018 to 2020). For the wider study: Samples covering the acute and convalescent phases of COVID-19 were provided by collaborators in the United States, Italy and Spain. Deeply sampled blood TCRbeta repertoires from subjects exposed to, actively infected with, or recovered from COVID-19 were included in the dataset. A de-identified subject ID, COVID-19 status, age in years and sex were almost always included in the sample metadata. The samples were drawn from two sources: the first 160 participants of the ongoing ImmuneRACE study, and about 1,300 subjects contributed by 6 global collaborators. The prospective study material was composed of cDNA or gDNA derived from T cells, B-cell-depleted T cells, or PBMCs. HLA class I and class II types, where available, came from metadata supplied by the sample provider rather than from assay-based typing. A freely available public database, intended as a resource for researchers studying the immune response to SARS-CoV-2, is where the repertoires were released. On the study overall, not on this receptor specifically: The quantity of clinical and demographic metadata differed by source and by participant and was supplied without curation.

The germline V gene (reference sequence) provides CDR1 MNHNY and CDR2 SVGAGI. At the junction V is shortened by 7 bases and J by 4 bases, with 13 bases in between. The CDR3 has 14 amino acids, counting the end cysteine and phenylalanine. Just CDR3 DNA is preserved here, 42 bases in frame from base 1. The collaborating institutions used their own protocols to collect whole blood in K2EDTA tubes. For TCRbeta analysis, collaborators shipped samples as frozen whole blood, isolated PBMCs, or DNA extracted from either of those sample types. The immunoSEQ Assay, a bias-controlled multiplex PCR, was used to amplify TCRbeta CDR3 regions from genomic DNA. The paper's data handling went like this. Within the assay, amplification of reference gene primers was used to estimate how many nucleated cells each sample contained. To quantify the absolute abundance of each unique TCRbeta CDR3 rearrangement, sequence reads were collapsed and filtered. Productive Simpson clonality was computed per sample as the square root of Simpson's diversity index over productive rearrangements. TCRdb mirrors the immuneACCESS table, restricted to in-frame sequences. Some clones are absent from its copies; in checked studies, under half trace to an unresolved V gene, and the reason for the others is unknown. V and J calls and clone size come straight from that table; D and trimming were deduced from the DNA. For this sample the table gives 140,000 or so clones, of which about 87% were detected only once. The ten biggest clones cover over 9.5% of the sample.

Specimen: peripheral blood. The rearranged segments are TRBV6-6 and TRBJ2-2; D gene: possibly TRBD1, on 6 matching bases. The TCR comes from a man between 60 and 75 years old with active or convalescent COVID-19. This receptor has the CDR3 CASIYDRLTGELFF. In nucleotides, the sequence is TGTGCCAGCATCTATGACAGGCTCACCGGGGAGCTGTTTTTT.